This TCR beta chain emerged from a study of blood T cell repertoires in COVID-19. The V and J ends lost 1 base and 1 base respectively, with 11 bases between them. The CDR3 loop spans 16 amino acids. Looked up from germline, CDR1 is LNHDA and CDR2 is SQIVND (reference sequence). Method: immunoSEQ multiplex PCR; TCRdb's copy keeps in-frame clones and lacks some. The top ten clones hold under 2% of a sample with under 400,000 clones, 88% of them seen once. The chain combines TRBV19 with TRBJ1-5, with D uncertain. The sequenced material came from peripheral blood. The TCR was taken from a woman aged 30 to 39 with COVID-19, enrolled during active disease. CDR3 in DNA: TGTGCCAGTAGTATAGGCAGGCTGGGCAGCAATCAGCCCCAGCATTTT. Translation gives CASSIGRLGSNQPQHF.